A single TCR beta chain is shown here with its context. The antigen is unknown. This sample stems from a study of OX40 agonist ivuxolimab in advanced cancers. As for the study in general: Each patient was given ivuxolimab into a vein every 2 weeks, at 0.01 to 10 mg/kg.

Points from the study as a whole: Fewer expanded clones were found on average in CD4+ than in CD8+ T cells.

The CDR3 consists of 18 residues. Between the trimmed V and J ends, which lost 6 bases and 2 bases, there was a span of 23 bases. Germline values: CDR1 SGHAT, CDR2 FQNNGV. The table came from immunoSEQ multiplex PCR; TCRdb's copy has only in-frame clones and leaves some out. Of around 62,000 clones detected, about nine tenths appear once; the ten largest clones hold 0.38%. This receptor was identified in an adult with an advanced solid tumor such as melanoma, head and neck, liver or kidney cancer. The chain joins TRBV11-2 to TRBJ2-1; D remains unclear. The source material was CD4+ or CD8+ T cells sorted from blood, sampled in a trial of the OX40 agonist ivuxolimab. The CDR3 loop is CASRFDIPGLSPYNEQFF. In nucleotides, the CDR3 is TGTGCCAGCAGGTTCGACATTCCCGGGTTGAGCCCCTACAATGAGCAGTTCTTC. Together with reference TRBV11-2 and TRBJ2-1, the CDR3 gives the full variable domain: EAGVAQSPRYKIIEKRQSVAFWCNPISGHATLYWYQQILGQGPKLLIQFQNNGVVDDSQLPKDRFSAERLKGVDSTLKIQPAKLEDSAVYLCASRFDIPGLSPYNEQFFGPGTRLTVL.